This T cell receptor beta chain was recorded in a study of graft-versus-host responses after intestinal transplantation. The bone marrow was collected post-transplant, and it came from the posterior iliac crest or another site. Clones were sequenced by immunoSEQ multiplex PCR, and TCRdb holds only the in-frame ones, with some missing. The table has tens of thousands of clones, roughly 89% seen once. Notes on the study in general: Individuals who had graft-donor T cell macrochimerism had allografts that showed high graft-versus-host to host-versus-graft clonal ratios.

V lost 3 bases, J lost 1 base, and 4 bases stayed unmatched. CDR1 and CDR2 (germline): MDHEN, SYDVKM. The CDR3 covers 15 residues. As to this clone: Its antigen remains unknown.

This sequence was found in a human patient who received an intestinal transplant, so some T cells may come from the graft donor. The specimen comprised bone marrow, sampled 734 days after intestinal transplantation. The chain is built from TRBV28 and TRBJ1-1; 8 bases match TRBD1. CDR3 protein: CASSLTGTGNTEAFF. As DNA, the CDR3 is TGTGCCAGCAGTTTGACAGGGACAGGGAACACTGAAGCTTTCTTT.